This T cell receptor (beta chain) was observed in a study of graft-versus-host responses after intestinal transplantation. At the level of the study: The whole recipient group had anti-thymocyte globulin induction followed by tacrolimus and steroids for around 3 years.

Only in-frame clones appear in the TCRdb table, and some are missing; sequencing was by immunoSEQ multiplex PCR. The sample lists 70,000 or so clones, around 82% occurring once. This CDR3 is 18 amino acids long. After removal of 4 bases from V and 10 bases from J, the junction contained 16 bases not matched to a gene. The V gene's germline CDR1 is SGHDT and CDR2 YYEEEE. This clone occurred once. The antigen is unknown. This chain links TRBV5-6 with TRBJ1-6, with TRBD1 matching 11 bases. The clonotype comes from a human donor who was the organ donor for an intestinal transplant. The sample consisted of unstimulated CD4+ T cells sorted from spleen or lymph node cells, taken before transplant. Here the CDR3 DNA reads TGTGCCAGCAGCCGACAATTGGGACAGGGGGGGTTTTGGTCACCCCTCCACTTT. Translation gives CASSRQLGQGGFWSPLHF.